This TCR beta chain was captured in a study of cytomegalovirus exposure and HLA in healthy donors. Study conclusions and caveats: Through in vitro validation, three CMV-associated chains were shown to be specific for CMV antigens. Among TCR beta chains, those listed as cytomegalovirus-associated numbered fewer than 200. Most observed TCR sequences were rare, whereas some public TCRs were detected in many donors.

This CDR3 is built from 16 residues. V lost 5 bases and J lost 0, with 17 bases in between. Per the germline V gene, CDR1 is SGHAT and CDR2 is FQNNGV. This table comes from immunoSEQ multiplex PCR, and its TCRdb copy is limited to in-frame clones, with some not included. The sample consists of more than 90,000 clones, approximately 90% of them appearing once. As for this clone: Its antigen is as yet unknown.

The sample consisted of PBMCs. This clonotype was obtained from a man aged 18 to 30 in good health and CMV-seropositive. This chain links TRBV11-2 with TRBJ2-7; D perhaps matches TRBD1 (5 bases). The DNA for the CDR3 is TGTGCCAGCAGCCCGGCGTGGGGCGTCGGCTCCTACGAGCAGTACTTC. This translates into CASSPAWGVGSYEQYF.